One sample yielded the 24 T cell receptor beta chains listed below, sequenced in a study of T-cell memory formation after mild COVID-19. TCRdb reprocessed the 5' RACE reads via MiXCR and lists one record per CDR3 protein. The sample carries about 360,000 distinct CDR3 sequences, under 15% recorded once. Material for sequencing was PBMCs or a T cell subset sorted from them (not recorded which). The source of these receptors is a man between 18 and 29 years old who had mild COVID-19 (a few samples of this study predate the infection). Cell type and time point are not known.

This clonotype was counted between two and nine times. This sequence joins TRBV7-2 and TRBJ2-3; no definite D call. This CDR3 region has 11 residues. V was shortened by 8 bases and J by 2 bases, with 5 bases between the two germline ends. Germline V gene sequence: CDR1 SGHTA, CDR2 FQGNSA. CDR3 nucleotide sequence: TGTGCCAGCGGGCACACAGATACGCAGTATTTT. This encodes CASGHTDTQYF.

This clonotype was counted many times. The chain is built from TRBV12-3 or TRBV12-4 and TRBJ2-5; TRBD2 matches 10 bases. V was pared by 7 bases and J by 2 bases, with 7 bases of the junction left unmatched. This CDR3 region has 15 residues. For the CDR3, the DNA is TGTGCCAGCACCCTTAGCGGGGGGATACAAGAGACCCAGTACTTC. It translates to CASTLSGGIQETQYF.

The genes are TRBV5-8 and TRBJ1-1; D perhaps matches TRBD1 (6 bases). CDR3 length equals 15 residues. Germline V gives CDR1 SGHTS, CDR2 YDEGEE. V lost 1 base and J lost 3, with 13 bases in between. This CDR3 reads CASSLRGNPYTEAFF. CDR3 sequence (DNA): TGTGCCAGCAGCTTGAGGGGGAATCCGTACACTGAAGCTTTCTTT.

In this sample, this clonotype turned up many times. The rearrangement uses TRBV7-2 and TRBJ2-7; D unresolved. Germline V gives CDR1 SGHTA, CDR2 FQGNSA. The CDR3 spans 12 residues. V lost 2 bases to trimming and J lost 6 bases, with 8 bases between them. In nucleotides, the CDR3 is TGTGCCAGCAGCTTAAATTCGGGCGAGCAGTACTTC. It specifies CASSLNSGEQYF.

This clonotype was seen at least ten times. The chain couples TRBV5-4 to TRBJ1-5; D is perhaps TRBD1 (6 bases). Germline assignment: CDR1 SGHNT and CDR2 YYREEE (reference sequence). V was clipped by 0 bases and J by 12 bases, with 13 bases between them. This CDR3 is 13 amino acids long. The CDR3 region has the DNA TGTGCCAGCAGCTTGGAAGGAGGGGGGGACCAGCATTTT. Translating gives CASSLEGGGDQHF.

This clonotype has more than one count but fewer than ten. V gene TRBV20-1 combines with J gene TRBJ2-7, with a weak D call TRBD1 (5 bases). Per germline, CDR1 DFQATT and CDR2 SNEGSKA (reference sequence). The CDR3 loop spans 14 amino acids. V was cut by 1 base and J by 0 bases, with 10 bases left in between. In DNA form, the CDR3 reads TGCAGTGCTAGAGCCTTCGACAGCTCCTACGAGCAGTACGTC. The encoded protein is CSARAFDSSYEQYV.

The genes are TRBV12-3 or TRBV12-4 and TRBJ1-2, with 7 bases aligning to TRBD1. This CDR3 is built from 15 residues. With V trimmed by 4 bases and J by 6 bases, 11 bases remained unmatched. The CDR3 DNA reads TGTGCCAGCAGTTCCCGCCCGACAGGGTTACATGGCTACACCTTC. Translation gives CASSSRPTGLHGYTF.

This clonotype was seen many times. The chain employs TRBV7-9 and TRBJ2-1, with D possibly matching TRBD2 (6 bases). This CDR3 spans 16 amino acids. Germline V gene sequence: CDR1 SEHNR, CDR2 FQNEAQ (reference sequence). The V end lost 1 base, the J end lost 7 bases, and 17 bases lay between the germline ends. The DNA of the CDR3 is TGTGCCAGCAGCTTAGGAGGAGCGGGTTCCCGAAATGAGCAGTTCTTC. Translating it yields CASSLGGAGSRNEQFF. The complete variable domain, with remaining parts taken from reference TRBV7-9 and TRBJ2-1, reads DTGVSQNPRHKITKRGQNVTFRCDPISEHNRLYWYRQTLGQGPEFLTYFQNEAQLEKSRLLSDRFSAERPKGSFSTLEIQRTEQGDSAMYLCASSLGGAGSRNEQFFGPGTRLTVL.

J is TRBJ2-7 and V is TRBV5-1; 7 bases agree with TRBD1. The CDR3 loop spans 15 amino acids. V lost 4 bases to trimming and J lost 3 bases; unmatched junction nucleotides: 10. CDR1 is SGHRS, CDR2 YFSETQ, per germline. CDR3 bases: TGCGCCAGCAGCGTTCGACAGGGTATGTTCTACGAGCAGTACTTC. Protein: CASSVRQGMFYEQYF.

The chain's CDR3 is CASSLQGFDEKLFF. CDR3 bases: TGTGCCAGCAGCCTGCAGGGTTTCGATGAAAAACTGTTTTTT. The chain links TRBV12-3 or TRBV12-4 to TRBJ1-4, with TRBD1 as a possible D gene (5 bases). V dropped 6 bases and J dropped 6 bases, with 14 bases sitting between them. The CDR3 has 14 residues.

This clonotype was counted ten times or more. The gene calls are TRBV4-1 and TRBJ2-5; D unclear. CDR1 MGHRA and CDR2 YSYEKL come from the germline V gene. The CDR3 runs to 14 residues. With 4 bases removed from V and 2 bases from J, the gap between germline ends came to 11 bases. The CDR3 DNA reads TGCGCCAGCAGCCTGACGGTGAAGCAAGAGACCCAGTACTTC. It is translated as CASSLTVKQETQYF.

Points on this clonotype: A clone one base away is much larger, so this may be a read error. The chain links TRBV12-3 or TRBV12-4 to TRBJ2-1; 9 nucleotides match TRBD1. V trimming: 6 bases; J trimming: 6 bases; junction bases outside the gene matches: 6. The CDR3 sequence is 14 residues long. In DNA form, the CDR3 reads TGTGCCAGCAGCCGACAGGGGGGATGCAATGAGCAGTTCTTC. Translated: CASSRQGGCNEQFF.

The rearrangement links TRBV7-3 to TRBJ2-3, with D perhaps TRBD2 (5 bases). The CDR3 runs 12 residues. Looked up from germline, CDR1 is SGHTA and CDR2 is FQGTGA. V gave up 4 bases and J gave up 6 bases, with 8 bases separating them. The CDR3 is CASSWPGDTQYF. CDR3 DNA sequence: TGTGCCAGCAGCTGGCCGGGGGATACGCAGTATTTT. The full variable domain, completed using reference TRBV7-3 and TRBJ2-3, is GAGVSQTPSNKVTEKGKYVELRCDPISGHTALYWYRQSLGQGPEFLIYFQGTGAADDSGLPNDRFFAVRPEGSVSTLKIQRTERGDSAVYLCASSWPGDTQYFGPGTRLTVL.

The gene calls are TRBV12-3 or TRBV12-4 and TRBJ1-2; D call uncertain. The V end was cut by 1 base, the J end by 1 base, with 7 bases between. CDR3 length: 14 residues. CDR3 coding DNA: TGTGCCAGCAGTTTAGGTGTTAGTAACTATGGCTACACCTTC. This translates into CASSLGVSNYGYTF.

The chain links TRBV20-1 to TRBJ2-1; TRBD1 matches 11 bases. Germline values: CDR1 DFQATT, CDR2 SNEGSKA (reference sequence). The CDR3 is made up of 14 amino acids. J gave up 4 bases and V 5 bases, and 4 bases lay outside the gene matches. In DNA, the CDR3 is TGCAGTGCTGGGGACAGGGGGAGTTACAATGAGCAGTTCTTC. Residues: CSAGDRGSYNEQFF.

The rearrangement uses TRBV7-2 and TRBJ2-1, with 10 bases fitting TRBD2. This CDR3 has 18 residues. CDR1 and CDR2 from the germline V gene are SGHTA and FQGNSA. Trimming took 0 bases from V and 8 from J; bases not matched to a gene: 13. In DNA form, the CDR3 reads TGTGCCAGCAGCTTAGCGGTGATCCTAGCGGGGGCGTGGCATGAGCAGTTCTTC. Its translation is CASSLAVILAGAWHEQFF. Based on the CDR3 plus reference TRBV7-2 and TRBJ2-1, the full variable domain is GAGVSQSPSNKVTEKGKDVELRCDPISGHTALYWYRQSLGQGLEFLIYFQGNSAPDKSGLPSDRFSAERTGGSVSTLTIQRTQQEDSAVYLCASSLAVILAGAWHEQFFGPGTRLTVL.

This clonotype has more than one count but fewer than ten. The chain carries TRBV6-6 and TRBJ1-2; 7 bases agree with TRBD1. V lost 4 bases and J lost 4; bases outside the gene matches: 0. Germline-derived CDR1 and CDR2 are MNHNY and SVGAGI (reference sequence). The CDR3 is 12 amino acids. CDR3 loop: CASSWDSYGYTF. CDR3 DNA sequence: TGTGCCAGCAGTTGGGACAGCTATGGCTACACCTTC.

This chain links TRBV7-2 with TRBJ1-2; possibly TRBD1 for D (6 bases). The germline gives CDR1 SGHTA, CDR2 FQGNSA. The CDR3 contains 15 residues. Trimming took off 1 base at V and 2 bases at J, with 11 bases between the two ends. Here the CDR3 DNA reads TGTGCCAGCAGCTTAGATCGGGGGGCGAACTATGGCTACACCTTC. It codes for CASSLDRGANYGYTF.

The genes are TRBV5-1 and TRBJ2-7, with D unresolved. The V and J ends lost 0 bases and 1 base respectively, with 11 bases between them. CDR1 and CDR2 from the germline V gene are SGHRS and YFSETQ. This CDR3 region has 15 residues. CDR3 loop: CASSLVEDSSYEQYF. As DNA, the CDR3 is TGCGCCAGCAGCTTGGTAGAGGATTCTTCCTACGAGCAGTACTTC.

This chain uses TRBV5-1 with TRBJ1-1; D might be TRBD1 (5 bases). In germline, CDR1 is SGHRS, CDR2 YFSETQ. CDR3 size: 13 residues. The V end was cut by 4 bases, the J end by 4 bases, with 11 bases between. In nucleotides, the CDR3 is TGCGCCAGCAGCGCCGGGACTAGCACTGAAGCTTTCTTT. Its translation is CASSAGTSTEAFF.

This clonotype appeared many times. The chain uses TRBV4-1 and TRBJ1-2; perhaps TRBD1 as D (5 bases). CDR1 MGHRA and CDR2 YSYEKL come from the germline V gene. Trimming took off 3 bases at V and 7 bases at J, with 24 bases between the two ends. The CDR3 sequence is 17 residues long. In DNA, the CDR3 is TGCGCCAGCAGCCACCCCGGGCGGCCGGGACTGAGATCTGGCTACACCTTC. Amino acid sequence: CASSHPGRPGLRSGYTF.

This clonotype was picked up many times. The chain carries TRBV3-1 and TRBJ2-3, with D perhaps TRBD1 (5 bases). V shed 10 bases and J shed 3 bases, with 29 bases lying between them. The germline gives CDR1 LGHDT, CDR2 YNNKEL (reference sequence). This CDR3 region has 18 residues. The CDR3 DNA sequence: TGTGCCACCTCCGGGCCGATCCGCAGGGATATAGGAACAGATACGCAGTATTTT. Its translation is CATSGPIRRDIGTDTQYF.

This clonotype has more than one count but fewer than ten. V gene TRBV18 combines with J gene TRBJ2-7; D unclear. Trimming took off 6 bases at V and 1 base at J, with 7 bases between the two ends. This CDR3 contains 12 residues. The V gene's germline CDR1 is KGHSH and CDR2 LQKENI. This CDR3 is CASSDESYEQYF. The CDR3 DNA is TGTGCCAGCTCTGACGAATCCTACGAGCAGTACTTC.

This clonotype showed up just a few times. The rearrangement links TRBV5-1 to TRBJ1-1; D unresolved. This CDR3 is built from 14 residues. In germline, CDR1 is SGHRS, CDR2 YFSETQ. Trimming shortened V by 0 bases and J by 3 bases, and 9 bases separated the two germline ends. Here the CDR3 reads CASSLGTEDTEAFF. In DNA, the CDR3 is TGCGCCAGCAGCTTGGGGACGGAGGACACTGAAGCTTTCTTT.